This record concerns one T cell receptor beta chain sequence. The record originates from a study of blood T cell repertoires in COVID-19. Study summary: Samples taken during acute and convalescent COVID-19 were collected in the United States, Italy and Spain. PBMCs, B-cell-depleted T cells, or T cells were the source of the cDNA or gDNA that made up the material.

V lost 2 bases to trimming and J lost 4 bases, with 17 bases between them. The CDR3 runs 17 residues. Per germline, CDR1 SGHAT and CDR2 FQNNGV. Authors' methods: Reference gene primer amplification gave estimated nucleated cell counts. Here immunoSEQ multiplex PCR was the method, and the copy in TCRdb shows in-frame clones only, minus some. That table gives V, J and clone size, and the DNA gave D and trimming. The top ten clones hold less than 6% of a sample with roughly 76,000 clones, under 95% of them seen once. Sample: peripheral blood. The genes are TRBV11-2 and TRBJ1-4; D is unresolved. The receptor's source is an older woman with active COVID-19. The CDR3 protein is CASSLLVGLKGNEKLFF. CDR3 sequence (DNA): TGTGCCAGCAGCTTATTAGTTGGACTTAAGGGTAATGAAAAACTGTTTTTT.